This TCR beta chain was retrieved from a study of PD-L1 blockade in urothelial cancer. Study information: The median T cell count in blood samples was 140,000 to 150,000.

Each individual provided 1 to 8 samples (taken pretreatment and on-treatment). This CDR3 spans 14 amino acids. Germline values: CDR1 SGHRS, CDR2 YFSETQ. Trimming shortened V by 4 bases and J by 2 bases, and 11 bases separated the two germline ends. TCRdb's table, derived via immunoSEQ multiplex PCR, lists solely in-frame clones and lacks some. In the table there are tens of thousands of clones, over 80% of which are singletons. The sequence came from a man between 65 and 85 years old with urothelial cancer. This chain links TRBV5-1 with TRBJ2-3; D may be TRBD2 (6 bases). The sample was PBMCs, taken around atezolizumab (anti-PD-L1) treatment. The CDR3 bases are TGCGCCAGCAGCATCGGGGGAATCACAGATACGCAGTATTTT. Its translation is CASSIGGITDTQYF.